The rows below give T cell receptor beta chains drawn from one sample of a study of blood T cells in healthy people across ages. TCRdb reprocessed the 5' RACE reads with MiXCR, giving one entry per CDR3 protein. Among about a million distinct CDR3 sequences listed, roughly two fifths were seen once. The source material was blood. These receptor sequences come from a man aged 18 to 35 in good health. Each CDR3 is given with its conserved first and last residue. D genes are given only for firm matches. Not every row has a clone size; where given, it reads once, few, many or a size class.

J gene	clone size	D gene	V gene	CDR3 protein	CDR3 DNA
TRBJ2-7	-	TRBD1	TRBV30	CAWSVSRLDRDTYNEQYF	TGTGCCTGGAGTGTTTCCCGACTCGACAGGGACACCTACAATGAGCAGTACTTC
TRBJ1-4	-	-	TRBV29-1	CSVVTGGGEKLFF	TGCAGCGTCGTGACAGGAGGCGGCGAAAAACTGTTTTTT
TRBJ1-1	few	TRBD1	TRBV14	CASSRPRGPNEAFF	TGTGCCAGCAGCCGACCAAGGGGGCCAAATGAAGCTTTCTTT
TRBJ2-4	-	-	TRBV20-1	CSASSRAATEQYF	TGCAGTGCTAGTAGCAGGGCCGCTACTGAGCAGTACTTC
TRBJ1-3	-	-	TRBV6-2/TRBV6-3	CASSSFEDGPYSGNTIYF	TGTGCCAGCAGCAGCTTTGAAGACGGCCCCTACTCTGGAAACACCATATATTTT
TRBJ2-2	-	-	TRBV14	CASSQDRGKMNTGELFF	TGTGCCAGCAGCCAAGATCGGGGGAAAATGAACACCGGGGAGCTGTTTTTT
TRBJ1-5	-	-	TRBV28	CASRGPGNQPQHF	TGTGCCAGCAGGGGACCTGGAAATCAGCCCCAGCATTTT
TRBJ1-1	-	TRBD1	TRBV24-1	CATSRTGGDYTEAFF	TGTGCCACCAGTCGGACAGGGGGCGATTACACTGAAGCTTTCTTT
TRBJ2-3	-	-	TRBV3-1	CASSTGESHTDTQYF	TGTGCCAGCAGCACCGGAGAAAGCCACACAGATACGCAGTATTTT
TRBJ1-1	-	-	TRBV2	CASSETVRDRTMNTEAFF	TGTGCCAGCAGTGAAACTGTTCGAGACAGGACTATGAACACTGAAGCTTTCTTT
TRBJ2-3	few	TRBD2	TRBV20-1	CSAIDTSGGFRSTDTQYF	TGCAGTGCTATCGACACTAGCGGGGGGTTCCGGAGCACAGATACGCAGTATTTT
TRBJ1-3	-	-	TRBV6-5	CASSYSINGNTIYF	TGTGCCAGCAGTTACTCGATCAATGGAAACACCATATATTTT
TRBJ2-7	few	-	TRBV5-8	CASSEGGPSIYEQYF	TGTGCCAGCAGCGAGGGTGGGCCGTCAATCTACGAGCAGTACTTC
TRBJ1-1	-	-	TRBV5-1	CASSLEPGRGTEAFF	TGCGCCAGCAGCTTGGAGCCGGGCCGGGGCACTGAAGCTTTCTTT
TRBJ1-2	many	TRBD1	TRBV9	CASSTGTGNYGYTF	TGTGCCAGCAGTACCGGGACAGGGAACTATGGCTACACCTTC
TRBJ2-3	few	TRBD2	TRBV4-3	CASSHGTSGGASTDTQYF	TGCGCCAGCAGCCACGGGACTAGCGGGGGGGCTAGCACAGATACGCAGTATTTT
TRBJ2-5	-	-	TRBV5-1	CASSLGPAKNQETQYF	TGCGCCAGCAGCTTGGGGCCAGCAAAGAACCAAGAGACCCAGTACTTC
TRBJ2-2	many	TRBD1	TRBV6-5	CASKIQGITGELFF	TGTGCCAGCAAGATACAGGGGATCACCGGGGAGCTGTTTTTT
TRBJ1-1	few	TRBD1	TRBV3-1	CASSDRGLFRNTEAFF	TGTGCCAGCAGCGACAGGGGGCTTTTCCGGAACACTGAAGCTTTCTTT
TRBJ1-1	-	-	TRBV12-3/TRBV12-4	CASSLKGSVTEAFF	TGTGCCAGCAGTTTAAAGGGTTCAGTCACTGAAGCTTTCTTT
TRBJ1-5	few	TRBD1	TRBV12-3/TRBV12-4	CASSLAQGAQPQHF	TGTGCCAGCAGTTTGGCGCAGGGGGCTCAGCCCCAGCATTTT
TRBJ2-7	-	-	TRBV6-2/TRBV6-3	CASSYTLASEGYEQYF	TGTGCCAGCAGTTACACGCTGGCTAGCGAGGGGTACGAGCAGTACTTC
TRBJ2-7	-	-	TRBV6-5	CASSYNRNLFHNEQYF	TGTGCCAGCAGTTACAACAGGAACCTGTTCCACAATGAGCAGTACTTC
TRBJ1-2	many	-	TRBV5-5	CASSLVQGNYGYTF	TGTGCCAGCAGCTTGGTTCAGGGGAACTATGGCTACACCTTC
TRBJ2-5	-	TRBD2	TRBV20-1	CSAEIYSGGEETQYF	TGCAGTGCTGAGATCTATAGCGGGGGTGAAGAGACCCAGTACTTC
TRBJ2-5	few	TRBD2	TRBV29-1	CSVAQRGGTQETQYF	TGCAGCGTTGCCCAGCGGGGGGGAACCCAAGAGACCCAGTACTTC
TRBJ1-1	few	TRBD1	TRBV6-6	CASSDGQGYEAFF	TGTGCCAGCAGTGACGGACAGGGTTACGAAGCTTTCTTT
TRBJ2-3	-	TRBD1	TRBV12-3/TRBV12-4	CASSDRGTQYF	TGTGCCAGCAGTGACAGGGGAACGCAGTATTTT
TRBJ2-1	-	TRBD1	TRBV12-3/TRBV12-4	CASSWGQGNNEQFF	TGTGCCAGCAGTTGGGGACAGGGAAACAATGAGCAGTTCTTC
TRBJ2-3	few	TRBD1	TRBV7-6	CASSLGQVPDTQYF	TGTGCCAGCAGCTTGGGACAGGTCCCAGATACGCAGTATTTT
TRBJ1-4	-	-	TRBV13	CASSLRSLGYEKLFF	TGTGCCAGCAGCTTAAGGAGTTTAGGGTATGAAAAACTGTTTTTT
TRBJ1-2	-	TRBD1	TRBV9	CASSDNRDRGFFDGYTF	TGTGCCAGCAGCGATAACCGGGACAGGGGATTCTTTGATGGCTACACCTTC
TRBJ1-1	-	-	TRBV20-1	CSANGRRVAFF	TGCAGTGCAAACGGACGGCGGGTAGCTTTCTTT
TRBJ2-2	few	TRBD2	TRBV27	CASAAGGLLGGELFF	TGTGCCAGCGCAGCGGGGGGGCTTCTCGGCGGGGAGCTGTTTTTT
TRBJ1-2	-	-	TRBV7-2	CAGGKAQLNYGYTF	TGTGCCGGGGGAAAGGCACAGCTTAACTATGGCTACACCTTC
TRBJ2-3	few	TRBD2	TRBV5-1	CASSRRLAGVTDTQYF	TGCGCCAGCAGCCGTAGACTAGCGGGGGTCACAGATACGCAGTATTTT
TRBJ2-5	-	TRBD2	TRBV20-1	CSARRTSGWETQYF	TGCAGTGCTAGAAGGACTAGCGGGTGGGAGACCCAGTACTTC
TRBJ2-5	-	TRBD2	TRBV30	CAWTPSGSPETQYF	TGTGCCTGGACTCCTAGCGGGTCTCCAGAGACCCAGTACTTC
TRBJ2-7	many	-	TRBV7-9	CASSLGREQYF	TGTGCCAGCAGTTTAGGTCGCGAGCAGTACTTC
TRBJ2-7	-	-	TRBV5-1	CTSTLEVGTPSYEQYF	TGCACCAGCACCCTAGAGGTCGGGACACCCTCCTACGAGCAGTACTTC
TRBJ1-2	few	-	TRBV4-1	CANSQAGANYGYTF	TGCGCCAACAGCCAAGCAGGAGCTAACTATGGCTACACCTTC
TRBJ1-4	-	-	TRBV20-1	CSAGRDGKLFF	TGCAGTGCTGGTCGCGATGGAAAACTGTTTTTT
TRBJ2-5	many	-	TRBV4-1	CASSQDLEETQYF	TGCGCCAGCAGCCAAGATCTGGAAGAGACCCAGTACTTC
TRBJ2-4	-	TRBD1	TRBV24-1	CATSDLPGQGAFTQYF	TGTGCCACCAGTGATTTGCCGGGACAGGGGGCATTTACCCAGTACTTC
TRBJ2-3	few	TRBD1	TRBV12-3/TRBV12-4	CASRPSFLTGGEADTQYF	TGTGCCAGCAGACCCAGCTTCCTGACAGGGGGGGAGGCAGATACGCAGTATTTT
TRBJ2-7	-	-	TRBV20-1	CSARARWVNEQYF	TGCAGTGCTAGGGCGAGGTGGGTCAACGAGCAGTACTTC
TRBJ1-4	-	-	TRBV4-3	CASSQGPGDRGEKLFF	TGCGCCAGCAGCCAAGGCCCAGGGGATCGTGGTGAAAAACTGTTTTTT
TRBJ1-5	-	-	TRBV12-3/TRBV12-4	CTSSPGRGNQPQHF	TGTACCAGCAGCCCTGGTAGGGGCAATCAGCCCCAGCATTTT
TRBJ1-2	many	TRBD1	TRBV5-5	CASSSGTAFYGYTF	TGTGCCAGCAGCTCCGGGACAGCCTTCTATGGCTACACCTTC
TRBJ1-1	-	TRBD1	TRBV28	CASSLSKKSGTGEAFF	TGTGCCAGCAGTTTATCCAAAAAATCCGGGACAGGGGAAGCTTTCTTT
TRBJ2-1	-	-	TRBV15	CATSKGPAGGNEQFF	TGTGCCACCAGCAAGGGACCGGCCGGGGGAAATGAGCAGTTCTTC
TRBJ1-1	-	-	TRBV29-1	CSVAGISNTEAFF	TGCAGCGTTGCCGGGATCTCGAACACTGAAGCTTTCTTT
TRBJ1-1	few	TRBD1	TRBV28	CASSPWDSSRTEAFF	TGTGCCAGCAGTCCCTGGGACAGCAGCCGCACTGAAGCTTTCTTT
TRBJ2-1	once	-	TRBV24-1	CATSDSINRGDYNERYF	TGTGCCACCAGTGACAGTATCAACAGGGGGGACTACAATGAGCGGTACTTC
TRBJ2-3	few	-	TRBV27	CASRLDRRTDTQYF	TGTGCCAGCAGACTAGACAGGCGCACAGATACGCAGTATTTT
TRBJ1-3	few	-	TRBV20-1	CSARVAREVDTIYF	TGCAGTGCTAGAGTGGCCAGGGAGGTAGACACCATATATTTT
TRBJ2-2	-	TRBD1	TRBV2	CASSDRVSTGELFF	TGTGCCAGCAGCGACAGGGTATCCACCGGGGAGCTGTTTTTT
TRBJ2-7	-	-	TRBV20-1	CSASGVVGGAYEQYF	TGCAGTGCTAGCGGTGTCGTCGGGGGTGCGTACGAGCAGTACTTC
TRBJ2-5	few	TRBD1	TRBV9	CASSLGDRGNEQYF	TGTGCCAGCAGCCTTGGGGACAGGGGTAATGAGCAGTACTTC